This T cell receptor (beta chain) is from a study of blood T cell repertoires in COVID-19. TCRdb keeps only in-frame clones here, not all; method: immunoSEQ multiplex PCR. The table includes 94,000 or so clones, 70% to 90% detected once. This CDR3 contains 16 residues. V was clipped by 3 bases and J by 0 bases, with 15 bases between them. Germline V CDR1 and CDR2: LNHNV, YYDKDF (reference sequence). The gene calls are TRBV15 and TRBJ2-7, with D possibly matching TRBD2 (6 bases). This clonotype was sampled from a woman aged 80 or over with active COVID-19. Sequenced sample: peripheral blood. DNA for the CDR3: TGTGCCACCAGCAGGGTAGCGGAGGGGAGCTCCTACGAGCAGTACTTC. Residues: CATSRVAEGSSYEQYF. The full variable domain, completed using reference TRBV15 and TRBJ2-7, is DAMVIQNPRYQVTQFGKPVTLSCSQTLNHNVMYWYQQKSSQAPKLLFHYYDKDFNNEADTPDNFQSRRPNTSFCFLDIRSPGLGDTAMYLCATSRVAEGSSYEQYFGPGTRLTVT.